A single sample is the source of the 26 T cell receptor beta chains below, sequenced in a study of a mutant IDH1 vaccine in newly diagnosed glioma. The sample's time point: baseline, week 1 (first vaccination visit). Described treatment: pre-vaccination baseline after standard-of-care therapy. Only in-frame clones appear in the TCRdb table, and some are missing; sequencing was by immunoSEQ multiplex PCR. The table includes around 50,000 clones, roughly 88% detected once. The sample here was PBMCs, taken from a glioma patient treated with radiotherapy, temozolomide or both. The receptors shown here come from a middle-aged man with glioma.

This chain connects TRBV19 to TRBJ2-3; the match to TRBD1 covers 8 bases. J was trimmed by 0 bases and V by 6 bases; bases with no gene match: 5. Germline CDR1 LNHDA, CDR2 SQIVND (reference sequence). CDR3 length equals 15 residues. The CDR3 DNA reads as TGTGCCAGTAGGACAGGGGTGACCAGCACAGATACGCAGTATTTT. It encodes CASRTGVTSTDTQYF.

This sequence joins TRBV12-5 and TRBJ1-1; D is unclear. This CDR3 is built from 13 residues. The V and J ends lost 2 bases and 4 bases respectively, with 8 bases between them. Germline CDR1 and CDR2: LGHNT and FRNRAP. The CDR3 sequence is CASGLRIGTEAFF. The CDR3 DNA reads as TGTGCTAGTGGTTTGCGAATTGGCACTGAAGCTTTCTTT.

This clone was counted between two and nine times. The V gene is TRBV25-1, the J gene TRBJ1-1; the D is unclear. V was shortened by 6 bases and J by 3 bases, with 5 bases between the two germline ends. Germline-derived CDR1 and CDR2 are MGHDK and SYGVNS. The CDR3 covers 11 residues. CDR3 sequence reads: CASRGYTEAFF. CDR3 DNA sequence: TGTGCCAGCAGAGGATACACTGAAGCTTTCTTT.

The rearrangement uses TRBV5-1 and TRBJ1-4; D gene ambiguous. Germline V gives CDR1 SGHRS, CDR2 YFSETQ. Trimming removed 2 bases at V and 3 bases at J, with 8 bases between. This CDR3 comprises 14 residues. The CDR3 spells CASSFKGSNEKLFF. As DNA, the CDR3 is TGCGCCAGCAGCTTTAAGGGCTCTAATGAAAAACTGTTTTTT.

CDR3 sequence (DNA): TGTGCCAGCAGCTCAAATACAGGGCGGGGTGGCTACACCTTC. Protein sequence: CASSSNTGRGGYTF. The chain employs TRBV7-3 and TRBJ1-2, with D possibly matching TRBD1 (6 bases). The CDR3 consists of 14 residues. CDR1 is SGHTA and CDR2 is FQGTGA in the germline V gene. V shed 4 bases and J shed 7 bases, with 16 bases lying between them.

V is TRBV6-9 and J is TRBJ1-1; D is undetermined. The CDR3 runs 12 residues. Trimming took 2 bases from V and 5 from J, leaving 6 bases between them. Germline CDR1 is MNHGY and CDR2 is SVAAGI. The CDR3 DNA is TGTGCCAGCAGTTATCAGAATACTGAAGCTTTCTTT. Its translation is CASSYQNTEAFF.

The CDR3 sequence is CASSAQTYNEQFF. As DNA, the CDR3 is TGTGCCAGCAGCGCCCAGACTTACAATGAGCAGTTCTTC. The chain is built from TRBV7-2 and TRBJ2-1; no clear D. CDR3 length equals 13 residues. Germline loops: CDR1 SGHTA, CDR2 FQGNSA. V was shortened by 5 bases and J by 4 bases, with 9 bases between the two germline ends.

In this sample, this clone turned up a few times. The rearrangement links TRBV10-3 to TRBJ1-5; possible D gene TRBD1, 5 bases. CDR1 is ENHRY, CDR2 SYGVKD, per germline. The ends were cut back, 0 bases at V and 6 bases at J, with 12 bases in the middle. This CDR3 comprises 15 residues. The CDR3 coding sequence is TGTGCCATCAGTGAGTCGGGGGTGGCGGGTCAGCCCCAGCATTTT. Residues: CAISESGVAGQPQHF.

The chain has TRBV5-1 and TRBJ2-2; TRBD2 matches at 15 bases. The CDR3 totals 17 residues. Germline V gene lookup returns CDR1 SGHRS and CDR2 YFSETQ. V was pared by 4 bases and J by 7 bases, with 8 bases of the junction left unmatched. CDR3 sequence: CASSGPGLAGGVGELFF. The CDR3 DNA is TGCGCCAGCAGCGGCCCGGGACTAGCGGGAGGAGTCGGGGAGCTGTTTTTT.

This chain uses TRBV5-1 with TRBJ2-3; D perhaps matches TRBD2 (5 bases). From germline, CDR1 is SGHRS and CDR2 YFSETQ. Deletions cut 3 bases from V and 0 bases from J, with 14 bases between. The CDR3 length is 16 residues. CDR3: CASSSLEGPSTDTQYF. In DNA form, the CDR3 reads TGCGCCAGCAGCTCCCTAGAGGGCCCCAGCACAGATACGCAGTATTTT. The full variable domain, rest sourced from reference TRBV5-1 and TRBJ2-3, is KAGVTQTPRYLIKTRGQQVTLSCSPISGHRSVSWYQQTPGQGLQFLFEYFSETQRNKGNFPGRFSGRQFSNSRSEMNVSTLELGDSALYLCASSSLEGPSTDTQYFGPGTRLTVL.

The chain employs TRBV2 and TRBJ2-5, with D possibly TRBD2 on 5 matching bases. From germline, CDR1 is SNHLY and CDR2 FYNNEI. This CDR3 contains 13 residues. V lost 8 bases, J lost 5 bases, and 15 bases lay in between. This CDR3 is CASGPRTWETQYF. The DNA of the CDR3 is TGTGCCAGCGGCCCGAGGACTTGGGAGACCCAGTACTTC.

The chain employs TRBV9 and TRBJ2-1; the D is unclear. Germline loops: CDR1 SGDLS, CDR2 YYNGEE. The CDR3 spans 14 residues. The V end was cut by 0 bases, the J end by 8 bases, with 12 bases between. CDR3 nucleotides: TGTGCCAGCAGCGTAGGGGCCTACAGCGATGAGCAGTTCTTC. It yields the protein CASSVGAYSDEQFF.

The gene calls are TRBV10-3 and TRBJ2-1; D possibly corresponds to TRBD2 (6 bases). The CDR3 extends over 15 amino acids. Germline loops: CDR1 ENHRY, CDR2 SYGVKD. Trimming cost V 6 bases and J 4 bases, with 16 bases left between them. CDR3 loop: CAIRPSAQVYNEQFF. The DNA for the CDR3 is TGTGCCATCAGGCCTAGCGCCCAAGTATACAATGAGCAGTTCTTC.

This chain uses TRBV18 with TRBJ2-7; D is perhaps TRBD1 (6 bases). The CDR3 sequence is 13 residues long. The V gene's germline CDR1 is KGHSH and CDR2 LQKENI. V lost 2 bases and J lost 6, with 11 bases in between. The CDR3 DNA sequence: TGTGCCAGCTCACCATCAGGACAGATCGAGCAGTACTTC. Encoded protein: CASSPSGQIEQYF.

In its sample, this clone was seen once. The chain joins TRBV7-9 to TRBJ2-1; a possible D gene is TRBD2 (5 bases). This CDR3 contains 14 residues. Germline loops: CDR1 SEHNR, CDR2 FQNEAQ (reference sequence). V lost 6 bases to trimming and J lost 5 bases, with 14 bases between them. As DNA, the CDR3 is TGTGCCAGCAGTTCCTGGACTCTTCACAATGAGCAGTTCTTC. Translated, it gives CASSSWTLHNEQFF.

The chain has TRBV5-1 and TRBJ2-5; 13 bases map to TRBD2. J gave up 2 bases and V 4 bases, and 11 bases lay outside the gene matches. The CDR3 extends over 18 amino acids. CDR1 and CDR2 from the germline V gene are SGHRS and YFSETQ. CDR3 sequence (DNA): TGCGCCAGCAGCAGGGGACTAGCGGGGCTAATTTTACAAGAGACCCAGTACTTC. Translating it yields CASSRGLAGLILQETQYF. The whole variable domain, remainder taken from reference TRBV5-1 and TRBJ2-5, is KAGVTQTPRYLIKTRGQQVTLSCSPISGHRSVSWYQQTPGQGLQFLFEYFSETQRNKGNFPGRFSGRQFSNSRSEMNVSTLELGDSALYLCASSRGLAGLILQETQYFGPGTRLLVL.

V is TRBV7-2 and J is TRBJ2-7; TRBD2 matches 7 bases. CDR1 and CDR2 (germline): SGHTA, FQGNSA. The CDR3 is made up of 13 amino acids. The trim removed 5 bases at V and 6 bases at J, leaving 7 bases unmatched. The CDR3 bases are TGTGCCAGCAGCCCCCGGGGGGTCAGCGAGCAGTACTTC. This gives the protein CASSPRGVSEQYF.

The V gene is TRBV4-1, the J gene TRBJ2-1; 10 bases fit TRBD2. The CDR3 has 16 amino acids. The germline V gene has CDR1 MGHRA and CDR2 YSYEKL. The J segment lost 1 base and the V segment lost 1 base, leaving 1 base of the junction unmatched. CDR3 bases: TGCGCCAGCAGCCAAGTACTAGCGGGATCCTACAATGAGCAGTTCTTC. The encoded protein is CASSQVLAGSYNEQFF.

The chain recombines TRBV2 with TRBJ2-3, with TRBD1 matching over 9 bases. Germline values: CDR1 SNHLY, CDR2 FYNNEI. This CDR3 region has 14 residues. V lost 10 bases to trimming and J lost 0 bases; unmatched junction nucleotides: 5. The CDR3 loop is CATRDRVSTDTQYF. The DNA for the CDR3 is TGTGCCACCCGGGACAGGGTTAGCACAGATACGCAGTATTTT.

This chain joins TRBV7-9 and TRBJ2-5, with D unresolved. Trimming took 5 bases from V and 1 from J, leaving 11 bases between them. The CDR3 sequence is 14 residues long. Germline CDR1 and CDR2: SEHNR and FQNEAQ (reference sequence). The CDR3 is CASSAQASQETQYF. The CDR3 bases are TGTGCCAGCAGCGCGCAGGCCAGCCAAGAGACCCAGTACTTC. The full variable domain, with the rest looked up from reference TRBV7-9 and TRBJ2-5, is DTGVSQNPRHKITKRGQNVTFRCDPISEHNRLYWYRQTLGQGPEFLTYFQNEAQLEKSRLLSDRFSAERPKGSFSTLEIQRTEQGDSAMYLCASSAQASQETQYFGPGTRLLVL.

This clone has just one count. This chain joins TRBV19 and TRBJ2-1, with 8 bases identical to TRBD2. The CDR3 sequence is 15 residues long. Germline trimming cut 3 bases from V and 3 bases from J; bases unmatched to any gene: 4. Germline V gene lookup returns CDR1 LNHDA and CDR2 SQIVND (reference sequence). The CDR3 region is CASSIAGGGYNEQFF. The CDR3 DNA reads TGTGCCAGTAGTATTGCGGGAGGAGGCTACAATGAGCAGTTCTTC.

The rearrangement uses TRBV5-1 and TRBJ2-5; possibly TRBD2 for D (6 bases). Germline lookup yields CDR1 SGHRS and CDR2 YFSETQ. The V end lost 4 bases, the J end lost 5 bases, and 15 bases lay between the germline ends. The CDR3 has 14 amino acids. The CDR3 spells CASSDRRSGETQYF. CDR3 coding DNA: TGCGCCAGCAGCGACCGGAGAAGCGGGGAGACCCAGTACTTC.

This clone was seen a single time. J is TRBJ2-7 and V is TRBV14, with no clear D. This CDR3 is built from 18 residues. Trimming took 0 bases from V and 0 from J, leaving 18 bases between them. The germline V gene encodes CDR1 SGHDN and CDR2 FVKESK. CDR3 sequence: CASSQDQAPSTLSYEQYF. The CDR3 bases are TGTGCCAGCAGCCAAGACCAAGCGCCCTCTACCCTCTCCTACGAGCAGTACTTC.

V gene TRBV5-1 combines with J gene TRBJ2-7; TRBD1 might be the D (7 bases). The germline V and J ends were trimmed by 3 bases and 6 bases, with 16 bases remaining between them. CDR3 length: 14 amino acids. Germline loops: CDR1 SGHRS, CDR2 YFSETQ. In nucleotides, the CDR3 is TGCGCCAGCAGCTCTGCGGAGGGGGCAAGCGAGCAGTACTTC. This codes for CASSSAEGASEQYF.

In regard to this clone: This sample includes further DNA sequences coding for the same CDR3. The chain recombines TRBV7-2 with TRBJ1-5; D not resolved. The germline gives CDR1 SGHTA, CDR2 FQGNSA. The length of the CDR3 is 13 residues. V was shortened by 2 bases and J by 5 bases, with 7 bases between the two germline ends. The CDR3 here is CASSLWRDQPQHF. Written as DNA, the CDR3 is TGTGCCAGCAGCTTATGGAGGGATCAGCCCCAGCATTTT.

This sequence joins TRBV5-1 and TRBJ2-5; 11 bases fit TRBD2. Trimming at V came to 6 bases and at J to 2 bases, leaving 18 bases not matched to a gene. CDR3 size: 19 residues. Looked up from germline, CDR1 is SGHRS and CDR2 is YFSETQ. CDR3 region: CASTSGLAGGRVGQETQYF. The CDR3, as DNA: TGCGCCAGCACCAGCGGTCTAGCGGGAGGAAGGGTGGGACAAGAGACCCAGTACTTC. Looking up the rest from reference TRBV5-1 and TRBJ2-5 gives the full variable domain: KAGVTQTPRYLIKTRGQQVTLSCSPISGHRSVSWYQQTPGQGLQFLFEYFSETQRNKGNFPGRFSGRQFSNSRSEMNVSTLELGDSALYLCASTSGLAGGRVGQETQYFGPGTRLLVL.